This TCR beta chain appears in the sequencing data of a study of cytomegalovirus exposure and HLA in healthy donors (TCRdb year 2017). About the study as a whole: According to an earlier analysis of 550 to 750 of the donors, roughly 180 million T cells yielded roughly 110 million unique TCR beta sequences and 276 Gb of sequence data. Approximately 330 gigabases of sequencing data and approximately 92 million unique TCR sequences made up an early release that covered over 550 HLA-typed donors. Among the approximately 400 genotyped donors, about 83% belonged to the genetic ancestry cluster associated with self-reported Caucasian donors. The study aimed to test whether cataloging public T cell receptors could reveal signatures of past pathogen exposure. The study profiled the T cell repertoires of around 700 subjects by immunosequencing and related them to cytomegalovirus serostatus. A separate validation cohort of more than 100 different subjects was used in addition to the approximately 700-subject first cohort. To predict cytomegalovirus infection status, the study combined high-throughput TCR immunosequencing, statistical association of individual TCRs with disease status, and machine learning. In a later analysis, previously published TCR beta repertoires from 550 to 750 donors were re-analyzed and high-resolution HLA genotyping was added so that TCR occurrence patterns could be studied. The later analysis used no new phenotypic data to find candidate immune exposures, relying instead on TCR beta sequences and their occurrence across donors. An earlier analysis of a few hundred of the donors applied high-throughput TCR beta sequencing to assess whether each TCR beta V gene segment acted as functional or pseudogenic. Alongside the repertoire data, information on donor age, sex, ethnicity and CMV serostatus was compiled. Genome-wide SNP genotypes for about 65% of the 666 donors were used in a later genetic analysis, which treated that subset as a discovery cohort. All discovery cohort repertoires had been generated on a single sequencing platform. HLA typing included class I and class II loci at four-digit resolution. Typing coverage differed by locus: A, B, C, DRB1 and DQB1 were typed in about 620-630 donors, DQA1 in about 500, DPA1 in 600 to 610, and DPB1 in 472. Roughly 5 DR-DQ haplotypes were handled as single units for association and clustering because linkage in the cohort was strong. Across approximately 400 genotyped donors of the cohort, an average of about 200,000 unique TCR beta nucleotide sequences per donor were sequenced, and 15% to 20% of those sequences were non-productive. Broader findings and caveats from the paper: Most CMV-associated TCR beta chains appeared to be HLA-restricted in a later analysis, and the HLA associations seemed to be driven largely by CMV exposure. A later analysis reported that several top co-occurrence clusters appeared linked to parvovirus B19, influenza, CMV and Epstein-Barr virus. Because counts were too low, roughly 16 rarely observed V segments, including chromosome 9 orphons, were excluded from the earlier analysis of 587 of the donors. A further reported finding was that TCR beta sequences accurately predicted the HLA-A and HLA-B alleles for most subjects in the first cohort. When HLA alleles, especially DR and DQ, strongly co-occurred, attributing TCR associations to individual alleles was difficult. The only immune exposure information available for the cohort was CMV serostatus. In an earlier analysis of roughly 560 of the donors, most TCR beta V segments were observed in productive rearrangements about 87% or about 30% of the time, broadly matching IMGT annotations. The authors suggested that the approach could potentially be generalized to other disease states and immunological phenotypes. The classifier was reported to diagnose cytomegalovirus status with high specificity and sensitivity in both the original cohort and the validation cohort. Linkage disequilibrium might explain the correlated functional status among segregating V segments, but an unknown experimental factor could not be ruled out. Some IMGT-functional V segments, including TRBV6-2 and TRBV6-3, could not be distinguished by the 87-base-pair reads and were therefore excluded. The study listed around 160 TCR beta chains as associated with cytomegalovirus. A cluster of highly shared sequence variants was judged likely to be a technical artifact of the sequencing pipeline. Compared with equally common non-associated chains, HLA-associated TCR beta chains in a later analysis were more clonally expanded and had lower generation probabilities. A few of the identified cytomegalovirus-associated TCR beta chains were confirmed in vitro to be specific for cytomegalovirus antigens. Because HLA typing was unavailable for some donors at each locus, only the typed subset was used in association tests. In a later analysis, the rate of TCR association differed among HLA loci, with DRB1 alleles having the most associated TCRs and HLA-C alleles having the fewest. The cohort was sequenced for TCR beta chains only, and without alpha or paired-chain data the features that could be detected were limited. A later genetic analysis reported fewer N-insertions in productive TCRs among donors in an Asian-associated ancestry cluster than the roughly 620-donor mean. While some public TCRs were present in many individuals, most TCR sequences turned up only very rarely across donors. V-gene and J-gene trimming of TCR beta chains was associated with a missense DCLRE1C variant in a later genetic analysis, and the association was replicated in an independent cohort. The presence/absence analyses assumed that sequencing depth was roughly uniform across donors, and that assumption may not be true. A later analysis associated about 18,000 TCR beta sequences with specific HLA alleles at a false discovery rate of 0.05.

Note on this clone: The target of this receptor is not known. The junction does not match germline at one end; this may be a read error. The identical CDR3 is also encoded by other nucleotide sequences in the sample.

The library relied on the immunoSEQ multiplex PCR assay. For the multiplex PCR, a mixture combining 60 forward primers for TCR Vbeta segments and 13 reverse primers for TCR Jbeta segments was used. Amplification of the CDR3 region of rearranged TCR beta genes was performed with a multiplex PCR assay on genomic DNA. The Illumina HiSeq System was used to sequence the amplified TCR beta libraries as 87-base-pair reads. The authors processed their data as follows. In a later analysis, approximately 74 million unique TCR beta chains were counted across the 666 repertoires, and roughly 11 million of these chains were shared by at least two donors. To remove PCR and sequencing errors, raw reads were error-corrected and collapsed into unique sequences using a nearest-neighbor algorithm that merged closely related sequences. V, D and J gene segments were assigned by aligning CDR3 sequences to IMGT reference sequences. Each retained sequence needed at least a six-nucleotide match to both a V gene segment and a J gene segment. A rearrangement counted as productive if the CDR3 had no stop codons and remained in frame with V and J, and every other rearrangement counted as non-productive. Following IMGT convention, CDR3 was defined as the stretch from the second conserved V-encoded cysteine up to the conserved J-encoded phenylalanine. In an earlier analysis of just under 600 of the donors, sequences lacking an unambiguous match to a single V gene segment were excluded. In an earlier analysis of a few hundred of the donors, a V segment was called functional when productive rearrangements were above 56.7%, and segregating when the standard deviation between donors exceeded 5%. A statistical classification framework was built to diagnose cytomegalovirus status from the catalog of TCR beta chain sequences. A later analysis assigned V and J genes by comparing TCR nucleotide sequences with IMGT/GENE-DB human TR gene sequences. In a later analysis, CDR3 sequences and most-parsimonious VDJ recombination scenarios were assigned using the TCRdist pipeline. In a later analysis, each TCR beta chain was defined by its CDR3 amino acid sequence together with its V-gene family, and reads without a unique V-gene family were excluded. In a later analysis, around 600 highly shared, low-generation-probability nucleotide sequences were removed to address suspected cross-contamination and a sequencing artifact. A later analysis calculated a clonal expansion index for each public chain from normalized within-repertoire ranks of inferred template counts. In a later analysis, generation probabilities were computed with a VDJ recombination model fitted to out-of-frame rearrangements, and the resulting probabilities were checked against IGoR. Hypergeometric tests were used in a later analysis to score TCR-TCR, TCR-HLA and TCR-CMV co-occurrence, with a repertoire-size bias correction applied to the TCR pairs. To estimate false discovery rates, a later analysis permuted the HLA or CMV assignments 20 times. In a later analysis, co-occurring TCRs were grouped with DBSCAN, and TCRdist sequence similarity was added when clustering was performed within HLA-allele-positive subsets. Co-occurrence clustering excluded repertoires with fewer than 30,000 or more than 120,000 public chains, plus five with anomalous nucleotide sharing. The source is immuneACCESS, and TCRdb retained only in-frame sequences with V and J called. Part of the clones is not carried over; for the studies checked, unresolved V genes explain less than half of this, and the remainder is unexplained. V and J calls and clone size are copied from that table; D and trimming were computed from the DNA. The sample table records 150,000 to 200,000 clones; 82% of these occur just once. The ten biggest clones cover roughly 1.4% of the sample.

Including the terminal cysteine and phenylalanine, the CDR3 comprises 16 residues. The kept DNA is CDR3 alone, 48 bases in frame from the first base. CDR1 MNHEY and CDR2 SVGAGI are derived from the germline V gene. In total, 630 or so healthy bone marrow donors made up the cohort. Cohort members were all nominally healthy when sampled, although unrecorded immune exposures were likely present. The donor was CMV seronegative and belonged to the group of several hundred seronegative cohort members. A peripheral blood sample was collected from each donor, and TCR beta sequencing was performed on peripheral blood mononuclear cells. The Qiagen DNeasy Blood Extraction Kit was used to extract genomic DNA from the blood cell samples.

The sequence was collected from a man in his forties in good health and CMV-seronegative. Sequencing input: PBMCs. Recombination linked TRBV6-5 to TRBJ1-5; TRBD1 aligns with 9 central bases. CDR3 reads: CASSYSWTGGNQPQHF. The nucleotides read TGCGCCAGCAGTTACTCGTGGACAGGGGGCAATCAGCCCCAGCATTTT.